This paragraph covers one TCR beta chain sequence. This sample was included in a study of blood T cell repertoires in COVID-19. As processed by the authors: Estimated nucleated cell counts came from reference gene primer amplification. Measured with immunoSEQ multiplex PCR; TCRdb has only the in-frame clones, and not every one. V and J calls and clone size are given by that table; D and trimming were obtained from the DNA. The sample holds 200,000 to 300,000 clones, over 75% seen once. Germline CDR1 is MDHEN and CDR2 is SYDVKM. J lost 4 bases, V lost 4 bases, and 4 bases had no gene match. The CDR3 covers 14 residues.

The clonotype was recovered from a man aged 25-45 years who had recovered from COVID-19. Sequenced material: peripheral blood. The J gene is TRBJ1-3, the V gene TRBV28; 7 bases align to TRBD1. In nucleotides, the CDR3 is TGTGCCAGCAGTTCAGGGGGGACAGGAAACACCATATATTTT. It yields the protein CASSSGGTGNTIYF.